The entry below describes one T cell receptor beta chain. Its antigen is unknown. 60 Vbeta and 13 Jbeta primers were used in PCR. Produced via immunoSEQ multiplex PCR; TCRdb's table is partial and in-frame only. Counted here are about 210,000 clones, about 80% occurring once; the ten biggest clones make up about 6.1%. Trimming removed 1 base from V and 5 bases from J, with 9 bases in between. CDR1 and CDR2 from the germline V gene are MNHNS and SASEGT. The CDR3 runs 14 residues. The sample comes from a study of cytomegalovirus exposure and HLA in healthy donors. Study-level results: Exclusion as indistinguishable affected some V segments, including TRBV6-2 and TRBV6-3.

The chain employs TRBV6-1 and TRBJ1-5, with D unclear. The receptor comes from a man aged 35 to 55 in good health and CMV-seropositive. The sample taken for sequencing was PBMCs. The CDR3 DNA follows: TGTGCCAGCAGTGAAGTCCCCCGAGATCAGCCCCAGCATTTT. Protein product: CASSEVPRDQPQHF.